The source of this T cell receptor beta chain is a study of T cell responses to AZD1222 COVID-19 vaccine. Comments on this clone: The antigen remains undetermined.

The study, taken as a whole, reports: Samples come after the peak T cell response, not at day 14. A reported finding is that nearly half of spike-specific TCRs target unmutated variant regions. Clonal diversity may have been underestimated in mostly white British donors. At study baseline, merely a handful of AZD1222 recipients were seropositive.

Measured with immunoSEQ multiplex PCR; TCRdb has only the in-frame clones, and not every one. The profile shows 150,000 to 200,000 clones, 80% to 95% of them singletons. The CDR3 sequence is 15 residues long. V lost 2 bases and J 7 bases, leaving 17 bases between the germline ends. Germline lookup yields CDR1 SGHTA and CDR2 FQGNSA. This specimen consisted of peripheral blood, obtained on day 0 of AZD1222 vaccination. This chain connects TRBV7-2 to TRBJ1-2, with a tentative D call TRBD1 (5 bases). The TCR comes from an adult in good health. This CDR3 is CASSLSLQVPIGYTF. The CDR3 DNA reads as TGTGCCAGCAGCTTATCATTACAGGTGCCAATTGGCTACACCTTC.